This T cell receptor beta chain is drawn from a study of blood T cell repertoires in COVID-19. Looking at the study overall: Collection of acute and convalescent COVID-19 samples took place in the United States, Italy and Spain. T cells, B-cell-depleted T cells, or PBMCs supplied cDNA or gDNA.

Trimming left V 2 bases short and J 1 base short, with 14 bases between. This CDR3 has 16 residues. Looked up from germline, CDR1 is MDHEN and CDR2 is SYDVKM. Data came from immunoSEQ multiplex PCR; TCRdb stores just in-frame clones and leaves some out. The sample has about 64,000 clones; over 75% are singletons. This TCR came from a man aged 50 or older with active COVID-19. This chain links TRBV28 with TRBJ1-1; a weak D match, TRBD1 (6 bases). Sample: peripheral blood. The CDR3 loop reads CASSLRGRGENTEAFF. As DNA, the CDR3 is TGTGCCAGCAGTTTACGGGGGCGGGGGGAGAACACTGAAGCTTTCTTT.